This is a list of T cell receptor beta chains from one sample in a study of shared clonotypes between healthy human individuals. Sequencing used immunoSEQ multiplex PCR; TCRdb keeps in-frame clones, though not all of them. This table has 200,000 to 250,000 clones, about 69% appearing once. Sequencing was carried out using memory CD4+ T cells sorted from blood. The receptors were gathered from a man aged 30 to 39 in good health. Each CDR3 is given with its conserved first and last residue. A D gene is named only where the DNA matches it firmly. Clone size appears in some rows only: once, few, many, or a class for an expanded clone.

clone size: .; D gene: .; V gene: TRBV6-4; J gene: TRBJ2-7; CDR3 protein: CASSDSDNPYEQYF; CDR3 DNA: TGTGCCAGCAGTGACTCAGACAACCCCTACGAGCAGTACTTC
clone size: .; D gene: .; V gene: TRBV27; J gene: TRBJ2-2; CDR3 protein: CASSLRTGELFF; CDR3 DNA: TGTGCCAGCAGCTTGCGTACCGGGGAGCTGTTTTTT
clone size: many; D gene: .; V gene: TRBV27; J gene: TRBJ1-2; CDR3 protein: CASAKQGYGYTF; CDR3 DNA: TGTGCCAGCGCAAAACAGGGATATGGCTACACCTTC
clone size: .; D gene: .; V gene: TRBV10-3; J gene: TRBJ2-2; CDR3 protein: CAIRGEAGELFF; CDR3 DNA: TGTGCCATCAGGGGAGAGGCCGGGGAGCTGTTTTTT
clone size: .; D gene: .; V gene: TRBV7-4; J gene: TRBJ2-3; CDR3 protein: CASSLRSEQSYTDTQYF; CDR3 DNA: TGTGCCAGCAGCTTACGGTCTGAACAATCCTACACAGATACGCAGTATTTT
clone size: .; D gene: TRBD2; V gene: TRBV29-1; J gene: TRBJ2-1; CDR3 protein: CSVRGRVEYNEQFF; CDR3 DNA: TGCAGCGTCCGCGGGAGGGTCGAGTACAATGAGCAGTTCTTC
clone size: few; D gene: TRBD2; V gene: TRBV29-1; J gene: TRBJ2-3; CDR3 protein: CSVRADPTGGPDTQYF; CDR3 DNA: TGCAGCGTTCGGGCCGACCCAACGGGAGGCCCAGATACGCAGTATTTT
clone size: .; D gene: .; V gene: TRBV10-1; J gene: TRBJ1-1; CDR3 protein: CASSAQRNTEAFF; CDR3 DNA: TGCGCCAGCAGTGCCCAGCGGAACACTGAAGCTTTCTTT
clone size: .; D gene: TRBD2; V gene: TRBV2; J gene: TRBJ2-6; CDR3 protein: CASSRRTSGSSGANVLTF; CDR3 DNA: TGTGCCAGCAGCAGAAGGACTAGCGGGTCCTCTGGGGCCAACGTCCTGACTTTC
clone size: .; D gene: .; V gene: TRBV5-1; J gene: TRBJ1-3; CDR3 protein: CASSLDTALSGNTIYF; CDR3 DNA: TGCGCCAGCAGCCTGGACACTGCCCTCTCTGGAAACACCATATATTTT
clone size: .; D gene: TRBD2; V gene: TRBV15; J gene: TRBJ2-1; CDR3 protein: CATSKFSGSNEQFF; CDR3 DNA: TGTGCCACCAGCAAATTTAGCGGGAGCAATGAGCAGTTCTTC
clone size: .; D gene: .; V gene: TRBV29-1; J gene: TRBJ2-3; CDR3 protein: CSVDRTENTQYF; CDR3 DNA: TGCAGCGTTGATCGGACAGAAAATACGCAGTATTTT
clone size: .; D gene: .; V gene: TRBV11-2; J gene: TRBJ2-7; CDR3 protein: CASSLDTHLQYF; CDR3 DNA: TGTGCCAGCAGCTTAGATACCCACCTTCAGTACTTC
clone size: .; D gene: .; V gene: TRBV18; J gene: TRBJ2-2; CDR3 protein: CASSPSGTNTGELFF; CDR3 DNA: TGTGCCAGCTCACCATCGGGGACCAACACCGGGGAGCTGTTTTTT
clone size: .; D gene: .; V gene: TRBV6-5; J gene: TRBJ2-5; CDR3 protein: CASSRGPTIRETQYF; CDR3 DNA: TGTGCCAGCAGTCGGGGGCCTACTATTAGGGAGACCCAGTACTTC
clone size: .; D gene: .; V gene: TRBV6-5; J gene: TRBJ2-7; CDR3 protein: CASSLISYEQYF; CDR3 DNA: TGTGCCAGCAGCCTCATTTCCTACGAGCAGTACTTC
clone size: .; D gene: .; V gene: TRBV18; J gene: TRBJ1-2; CDR3 protein: CASSRQQLEGYTF; CDR3 DNA: TGTGCCAGCTCACGCCAACAGCTAGAGGGCTACACCTTC
clone size: .; D gene: TRBD1; V gene: TRBV6-1; J gene: TRBJ2-3; CDR3 protein: CASSATGTGITDTQYF; CDR3 DNA: TGTGCCAGCAGTGCCACCGGGACAGGGATCACAGATACGCAGTATTTT
clone size: many; D gene: .; V gene: TRBV2; J gene: TRBJ1-2; CDR3 protein: CASSLGVGYTF; CDR3 DNA: TGTGCCAGCAGCCTTGGAGTAGGCTACACCTTC
clone size: .; D gene: TRBD1; V gene: TRBV28; J gene: TRBJ1-4; CDR3 protein: CASTRGQYEKLFF; CDR3 DNA: TGTGCCAGCACCAGGGGGCAGTATGAAAAACTGTTTTTT
clone size: .; D gene: .; V gene: TRBV5-1; J gene: TRBJ2-3; CDR3 protein: CASTPLGKDTQYF; CDR3 DNA: TGCGCCAGCACTCCTCTGGGGAAAGATACGCAGTATTTT
clone size: .; D gene: .; V gene: TRBV2; J gene: TRBJ2-5; CDR3 protein: CASSYSIHQETQYF; CDR3 DNA: TGTGCCAGCAGTTATAGCATCCACCAAGAGACCCAGTACTTC
clone size: .; D gene: .; V gene: TRBV7-2; J gene: TRBJ2-1; CDR3 protein: CASSFSDSSNEQFF; CDR3 DNA: TGTGCCAGCAGCTTTAGTGACAGTAGTAATGAGCAGTTCTTC
clone size: .; D gene: .; V gene: TRBV28; J gene: TRBJ1-4; CDR3 protein: CASTSQGLRGEKLFF; CDR3 DNA: TGTGCCAGCACAAGCCAGGGACTTCGTGGTGAAAAACTGTTTTTT
clone size: few; D gene: TRBD1; V gene: TRBV28; J gene: TRBJ1-1; CDR3 protein: CASSPIGTVTEAFF; CDR3 DNA: TGTGCCAGCAGTCCGATTGGGACAGTCACTGAAGCTTTCTTT
clone size: .; D gene: .; V gene: TRBV29-1; J gene: TRBJ1-1; CDR3 protein: CSVEDRVGASKAFF; CDR3 DNA: TGCAGCGTTGAAGATCGTGTCGGCGCCTCCAAAGCTTTCTTT
clone size: .; D gene: .; V gene: TRBV11-2; J gene: TRBJ1-4; CDR3 protein: CASSSLGGLFF; CDR3 DNA: TGTGCCAGCAGCTCGCTGGGTGGGCTGTTTTTT
clone size: .; D gene: .; V gene: TRBV2; J gene: TRBJ1-1; CDR3 protein: CASSGGPNTEAFF; CDR3 DNA: TGTGCCAGCAGTGGGGGACCGAACACTGAAGCTTTCTTT
clone size: .; D gene: TRBD1; V gene: TRBV2; J gene: TRBJ1-2; CDR3 protein: CASNPQQGLSYGYTF; CDR3 DNA: TGTGCCAGCAACCCACAACAGGGGCTCTCCTATGGCTACACCTTC
clone size: .; D gene: .; V gene: TRBV28; J gene: TRBJ2-1; CDR3 protein: CASSTTGTVFNEQFF; CDR3 DNA: TGTGCCAGCAGTACCACCGGGACTGTTTTTAATGAGCAGTTCTTC
clone size: few; D gene: TRBD2; V gene: TRBV5-8; J gene: TRBJ2-7; CDR3 protein: CATGLAGVGGTLEQYF; CDR3 DNA: TGTGCCACCGGACTAGCGGGAGTCGGAGGCACCCTAGAGCAGTACTTC
clone size: few; D gene: .; V gene: TRBV18; J gene: TRBJ2-7; CDR3 protein: CASSEQSPEQYF; CDR3 DNA: TGTGCCAGCTCAGAACAGTCCCCCGAGCAGTACTTC
clone size: .; D gene: TRBD2; V gene: TRBV29-1; J gene: TRBJ2-3; CDR3 protein: CSVGGLAGGTTDTQYF; CDR3 DNA: TGCAGCGTGGGGGGACTAGCGGGAGGAACCACAGATACGCAGTATTTT
clone size: .; D gene: .; V gene: TRBV28; J gene: TRBJ2-2; CDR3 protein: CASRQYTGELFF; CDR3 DNA: TGTGCCAGCAGACAGTACACCGGGGAGCTGTTTTTT
clone size: .; D gene: .; V gene: TRBV27; J gene: TRBJ2-2; CDR3 protein: CASSETRLRTGELFF; CDR3 DNA: TGTGCCAGCAGTGAGACGAGGCTACGGACCGGGGAGCTGTTTTTT
clone size: .; D gene: .; V gene: TRBV6-1; J gene: TRBJ2-7; CDR3 protein: CASSEGGQRTYEQYF; CDR3 DNA: TGTGCCAGCAGTGAAGGAGGACAGAGGACCTACGAGCAGTACTTC
clone size: .; D gene: .; V gene: TRBV19; J gene: TRBJ2-1; CDR3 protein: CATSWGSYNEQFF; CDR3 DNA: TGTGCCACCTCCTGGGGGTCCTACAATGAGCAGTTCTTC